The T cell receptor (beta chain) under discussion was sequenced for a study of OX40 agonist ivuxolimab in advanced cancers. Looking at the study overall: One hepatocellular carcinoma and a couple of cutaneous melanoma patients partially responded.

A word on this clone: Its specificity is unknown.

The study sampled blood at baseline, cycle 4 day 1, and cycle 7 day 1. Trimming at V came to 6 bases and at J to 2 bases, leaving 5 bases not matched to a gene. CDR3 size: 14 residues. The germline CDR1 and CDR2 sequences are SGHTA and FQGNSA. TCRdb's table, derived via immunoSEQ multiplex PCR, lists solely in-frame clones and lacks some. The table has roughly 80,000 clones, 90% to 95% seen once. General observations from the study: Among T cells, CD8+ cells averaged more expanded clones than CD4+ cells. CD4+ and CD8+ blood T cells expanded clonally by week 6 at 0.1 to 3.0 mg/kg.

The rearrangement joins TRBV7-2 to TRBJ2-7; 9 bases map to TRBD2. This clonotype was sampled from an adult with an advanced solid tumor such as melanoma, head and neck, liver or kidney cancer. Sequenced material: CD4+ or CD8+ T cells sorted from blood, taken in a trial of the OX40 agonist ivuxolimab. The CDR3 spells CASRDSGGPYEQYF. CDR3 sequence (DNA): TGTGCCAGCAGAGATAGCGGGGGACCCTACGAGCAGTACTTC. The full variable domain, completed using reference TRBV7-2 and TRBJ2-7, is GAGVSQSPSNKVTEKGKDVELRCDPISGHTALYWYRQSLGQGLEFLIYFQGNSAPDKSGLPSDRFSAERTGGSVSTLTIQRTQQEDSAVYLCASRDSGGPYEQYFGPGTRLTVT.